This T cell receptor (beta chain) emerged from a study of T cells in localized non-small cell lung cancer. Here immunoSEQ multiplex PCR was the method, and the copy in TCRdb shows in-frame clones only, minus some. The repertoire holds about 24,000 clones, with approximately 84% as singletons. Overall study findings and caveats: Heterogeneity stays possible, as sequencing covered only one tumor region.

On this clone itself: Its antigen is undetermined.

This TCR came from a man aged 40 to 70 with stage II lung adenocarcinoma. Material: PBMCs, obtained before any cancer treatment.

CDR3 residues: CASSPARGLANTGELFF. The DNA for the CDR3 is TGTGCCAGCAGCCCGGCCCGAGGCCTAGCGAACACCGGGGAGCTGTTTTTT. This sequence joins TRBV5-4 and TRBJ2-2, with unresolved D. This CDR3 contains 17 residues. Germline V CDR1 and CDR2: SGHNT, YYREEE (reference sequence). V lost 4 bases to trimming and J lost 0 bases, with 16 bases between them.